Below, 10 T cell receptor beta chains from the same sample are listed, as sequenced in a study of T cell changes during pregnancy in multiple sclerosis. Sequencing used immunoSEQ multiplex PCR; TCRdb keeps in-frame clones, though not all of them. The sample lists about 49,000 clones; around 90% were seen once. Sample: peripheral blood, taken after pregnancy. The receptor set was obtained from a female donor in good health, enrolled as a control in a pregnancy study.

The chain uses TRBV6-5 and TRBJ2-2, with a weak D call TRBD1 (5 bases). CDR3 length equals 15 residues. V lost 6 bases and J 2 bases, leaving 13 bases between the germline ends. CDR1 and CDR2 (germline): MNHEY, SVGAGI. CDR3 nucleotides: TGTGCCAGCAGGAAGACAGCCTTAAACACCGGGGAGCTGTTTTTT. It specifies CASRKTALNTGELFF.

This chain joins TRBV6-4 and TRBJ2-1; TRBD2 aligns across 14 bases. The V gene end was trimmed by 3 bases and the J gene end by 15 bases; junction bases not matched to a gene: 7. The CDR3 sequence is 14 residues long. Germline V lookup: CDR1 MRHNA, CDR2 SNTAGT. The CDR3 spells CASSDSGTSGSMFF. CDR3 DNA: TGTGCCAGCAGTGATAGCGGGACTAGCGGGAGTATGTTCTTC.

There are a few counts of this clone. The rearrangement uses TRBV28 and TRBJ1-1; 7 bases fit TRBD1. This CDR3 is 13 amino acids long. CDR1 and CDR2 (germline): MDHEN, SYDVKM. Trimming removed 5 bases from V and 10 bases from J; junction bases left unmatched: 10. CDR3 sequence (DNA): TGTGCCAGCAGTCCGCCCGGCGGGACAGCAGCTTTCTTT. Amino acids: CASSPPGGTAAFF.

This chain uses TRBV6-5 with TRBJ2-5; 9 positions agree with TRBD2. Germline assignment: CDR1 MNHEY and CDR2 SVGAGI. Trimming cost V 6 bases and J 4 bases; bases outside gene matches: 9. The CDR3 spans 15 residues. In DNA form, the CDR3 reads TGTGCCAGCAGCGGGGGTAGCGGGAGTTTAGAGACCCAGTACTTC. Protein sequence: CASSGGSGSLETQYF.

The chain joins TRBV9 to TRBJ2-2; D gene uncertain. The CDR3 has 15 residues. Trimming removed 0 bases at V and 4 bases at J, with 10 bases between. Germline V gives CDR1 SGDLS, CDR2 YYNGEE. CDR3 in DNA: TGTGCCAGCAGCGTAGCTATATCGGGCACCGGGGAGCTGTTTTTT. It encodes CASSVAISGTGELFF.

This chain joins TRBV9 and TRBJ2-2; 8 bases match TRBD1. Losses at the gene ends were 4 bases for V and 4 bases for J; bases not matched to a gene: 12. The CDR3 is 17 amino acids. Germline values: CDR1 SGDLS, CDR2 YYNGEE. The CDR3 loop is CASSFNSGGVSTGELFF. Here the CDR3 DNA reads TGTGCCAGCAGCTTTAACTCAGGGGGCGTTAGCACCGGGGAGCTGTTTTTT.

This chain uses TRBV10-3 with TRBJ1-2, with D possibly being TRBD1 (6 bases). This CDR3 has 15 amino acids. Trimming left V 6 bases short and J 3 bases short, with 17 bases between. The germline CDR1 and CDR2 sequences are ENHRY and SYGVKD. The CDR3 DNA sequence: TGTGCCATCAGGTCTCTGGACAGACCAGACTATGGCTACACCTTC. Translation: CAIRSLDRPDYGYTF.

The rearrangement links TRBV12-5 to TRBJ1-1; D is ambiguous. The germline gives CDR1 LGHNT, CDR2 FRNRAP. V gave up 2 bases and J gave up 0 bases, with 7 bases separating them. This CDR3 is built from 14 residues. The CDR3 coding sequence is TGTGCTAGTGGTTTGTCGAACATGAACACTGAAGCTTTCTTT. As protein: CASGLSNMNTEAFF.

The gene calls are TRBV13 and TRBJ2-5; the D gene is possibly TRBD1 (5 bases). Trimming left V 2 bases short and J 4 bases short, with 11 bases between. Germline CDR1 PRHDT, CDR2 FYEKMQ (reference sequence). This CDR3 is built from 14 residues. The CDR3 spells CASSLKGSRETQYF. Here the CDR3 DNA reads TGTGCCAGCAGCTTAAAGGGGTCCCGAGAGACCCAGTACTTC. Based on the CDR3 plus reference TRBV13 and TRBJ2-5, the full variable domain is AAGVIQSPRHLIKEKRETATLKCYPIPRHDTVYWYQQGPGQDPQFLISFYEKMQSDKGSIPDRFSAQQFSDYHSELNMSSLELGDSALYFCASSLKGSRETQYFGPGTRLLVL.

V and J are TRBV28 and TRBJ2-7; D uncertain. CDR1 and CDR2 (germline): MDHEN, SYDVKM. This CDR3 has 18 amino acids. Between the trimmed V and J ends, which lost 4 bases and 0 bases, there was a span of 22 bases. The CDR3 loop is CASSSPTRQSLYSYEQYF. CDR3 bases: TGTGCCAGCAGTTCCCCAACGAGGCAGAGTTTATACTCCTACGAGCAGTACTTC.